These 24 T cell receptor beta chains were sequenced from one sample in a study of immune characteristics of hereditary and idiopathic chronic pancreatitis. Pancreas tissue with chronic pancreatitis was obtained from patients having total pancreatectomy with islet autotransplantation (TPIAT). Receptors were amplified or captured by the immunoSEQ multiplex PCR assay. TCRdb obtained this table from immuneACCESS and retained in-frame rearrangements with V and J assigned. These tables miss some clones; where compared with another copy, unresolved V genes account for less than half of the shortfall, and the remainder is unexplained. Within this sample are about 14,000 clones, with more than 60% of them counted one time only. The top ten clones comprise 14% of the sample. Sequencing used pancreas tissue with hereditary chronic pancreatitis. The receptors come from a human donor with chronic pancreatitis.

CDR3 bases: TGTGCCAGCAGCTCAGCGATGGGCGGTAACTATGGCTACACCTTC. This encodes CASSSAMGGNYGYTF. The chain uses TRBV5-4 and TRBJ1-2; D remains ambiguous. The length of the CDR3 is 15 residues. V was clipped by 3 bases and J by 1 base, with 13 bases between them. Germline V gene lookup returns CDR1 SGHNT and CDR2 YYREEE (reference sequence).

This rearrangement joins TRBV7-8 to TRBJ2-7, with 8 bases that match TRBD1. Trimming cost V 5 bases and J 1 base; bases outside gene matches: 7. CDR1 SGHVS and CDR2 FQNEAQ come from the germline V gene. The CDR3 consists of 15 residues. CDR3 loop: CASSPLGTGSYEQYF. In nucleotides, the CDR3 is TGTGCCAGCAGCCCCCTCGGGACAGGATCCTACGAGCAGTACTTC. Based on the CDR3 plus reference TRBV7-8 and TRBJ2-7, the full variable domain is GAGVSQSPRYKVAKRGQDVALRCDPISGHVSLFWYQQALGQGPEFLTYFQNEAQLDKSGLPSDRFFAERPEGSVSTLKIQRTQQEDSAVYLCASSPLGTGSYEQYFGPGTRLTVT.

The table lists this clone with a few counts. The chain recombines TRBV6-5 with TRBJ2-4, with D hard to call. The germline V gene has CDR1 MNHEY and CDR2 SVGAGI. This CDR3 contains 13 residues. Trimming left V 7 bases short and J 5 bases short, with 12 bases between. This CDR3 is CASTRSLQNIQYF. The CDR3 DNA follows: TGTGCCAGCACCCGAAGCCTCCAAAACATTCAGTACTTC.

This clone was detected only a few times. The chain uses TRBV29-1 and TRBJ2-1; D possibly matches TRBD1 or TRBD2 (5 bases each). V lost 7 bases, J lost 5 bases, and 12 bases lay in between. The CDR3 runs 12 residues. Germline-derived CDR1 and CDR2 are SQVTM and ANQGSEA. This CDR3 reads CSGGDANNEQFF. The CDR3, as DNA: TGCAGCGGAGGGGACGCTAACAATGAGCAGTTCTTC.

The V and J genes are TRBV5-1 and TRBJ2-5; the match to TRBD2 covers 8 bases. J was trimmed by 1 base and V by 5 bases; bases with no gene match: 4. Germline V CDR1 and CDR2: SGHRS, YFSETQ. This CDR3 contains 14 residues. The CDR3 region is CASRAGVSQETQYF. DNA of the CDR3: TGCGCCAGCAGAGCGGGAGTATCCCAAGAGACCCAGTACTTC.

The chain employs TRBV5-4 and TRBJ1-2, with TRBD1 as a possible D gene (5 bases). Trimming stripped 5 bases from V and 7 bases from J, with 15 bases between. This CDR3 has 13 residues. Germline-derived CDR1 and CDR2 are SGHNT and YYREEE (reference sequence). The CDR3 DNA sequence: TGTGCCAGCAGAGGTATCAGAGGGACTGGCTACACCTTC. Encoded protein: CASRGIRGTGYTF.

This clone was seen once. The chain is built from TRBV6-5 and TRBJ2-6, with D possibly TRBD2 on 5 matching bases. This CDR3 has 15 residues. V gave up 6 bases and J gave up 1 base, with 10 bases separating them. Germline CDR1 and CDR2: MNHEY and SVGAGI. CDR3 nucleotides: TGTGCCAGCAGCGAGGACTCATCTGGGGCCAACGTCCTGACTTTC. It codes for CASSEDSSGANVLTF.

In its sample, this clone was seen a few times. The chain couples TRBV28 to TRBJ1-2; TRBD1 is a possible D gene (5 bases). The CDR3 length is 15 residues. Germline-derived CDR1 and CDR2 are MDHEN and SYDVKM. Deletions cut 4 bases from V and 6 bases from J, with 18 bases between. CDR3 nucleotide sequence: TGTGCCAGCAGTTCGGGCCCTGGCAGGGATAATGGCTACACCTTC. Translation: CASSSGPGRDNGYTF.

The gene calls are TRBV10-3 and TRBJ2-2; the D gene is possibly TRBD1 (6 bases). CDR3 length: 18 residues. V lost 6 bases and J 3 bases, leaving 23 bases between the germline ends. The germline gives CDR1 ENHRY, CDR2 SYGVKD. DNA of the CDR3: TGTGCCATCAGAAGGCCAGGGGCTGAAGAAGGGGACACCGGGGAGCTGTTTTTT. Translation: CAIRRPGAEEGDTGELFF.

The rearrangement joins TRBV18 to TRBJ2-5, with TRBD1 as a possible D gene (6 bases). Germline V gene sequence: CDR1 KGHSH, CDR2 LQKENI. Trimming shortened V by 6 bases and J by 4 bases, and 15 bases separated the two germline ends. The CDR3 loop spans 14 amino acids. As DNA, the CDR3 is TGTGCCAGCTCGCACTCCAGGGGTGTAGAGACCCAGTACTTC. This gives the protein CASSHSRGVETQYF.

In DNA, the CDR3 is TGTGCCAGCAGCAGGCGCGGGACGAACACTGAAGCTTTCTTT. Its translation is CASSRRGTNTEAFF. The chain couples TRBV5-6 to TRBJ1-1, with D perhaps matching TRBD1 (5 bases). V lost 4 bases to trimming and J lost 1 base, with 11 bases between them. The CDR3 runs 14 residues. Germline CDR1 and CDR2: SGHDT and YYEEEE.

The rearrangement uses TRBV6-1 and TRBJ2-6, with D unclear. CDR1 MNHNS and CDR2 SASEGT come from the germline V gene. The CDR3 extends over 16 amino acids. The V end lost 2 bases, the J end lost 1 base, and 9 bases lay between the germline ends. CDR3 in DNA: TGTGCCAGCAGTGAACAGGCGGCATCTGGGGCCAACGTCCTGACTTTC. As protein: CASSEQAASGANVLTF.

This clone turned up a few times. The chain couples TRBV4-1 to TRBJ1-5, with D uncertain. CDR1 MGHRA and CDR2 YSYEKL come from the germline V gene. V gave up 3 bases and J gave up 7 bases, with 10 bases separating them. This CDR3 has 13 residues. The CDR3 loop is CASSQAGEQPQHF. For the CDR3, the DNA is TGCGCCAGCAGCCAGGCCGGGGAACAGCCCCAGCATTTT.

The genes are TRBV2 and TRBJ2-3; 9 bases are shared with TRBD2. The CDR3 is 15 residues long. Germline V gene data show CDR1 as SNHLY and CDR2 as FYNNEI. With 6 bases clipped from V and 5 bases from J, the junction kept 9 bases outside the gene matches. The CDR3 reads CASRGLARKEDTQYF. The CDR3 DNA is TGTGCCAGCAGAGGACTAGCGAGGAAGGAAGATACGCAGTATTTT.

The V call is TRBV19, the J call TRBJ2-1; 7 nucleotides agree with TRBD2. The CDR3 spans 16 residues. From germline, CDR1 is LNHDA and CDR2 SQIVND (reference sequence). Trimming removed 6 bases from V and 8 bases from J; junction bases left unmatched: 16. For the CDR3, the DNA is TGTGCCAGTAGCGACCGACTAGCTCCCGGTGAAGATGAGCAGTTCTTC. Protein product: CASSDRLAPGEDEQFF.

The genes are TRBV5-1 and TRBJ2-1; TRBD2 might be the D (6 bases). Germline CDR1 SGHRS, CDR2 YFSETQ. The V end was cut by 6 bases, the J end by 5 bases, with 15 bases between. This CDR3 contains 14 residues. The chain's CDR3 is CASTRDSTHNEQFF. CDR3 in DNA: TGCGCCAGCACTAGGGACTCCACTCACAATGAGCAGTTCTTC.

V usage is TRBV7-2 and J usage is TRBJ2-3; TRBD1 matches 11 bases. Germline V gene lookup returns CDR1 SGHTA and CDR2 FQGNSA. The CDR3 totals 17 residues. J was trimmed by 4 bases and V by 2 bases; bases with no gene match: 8. This chain's CDR3 is CASSLYLGGQGADTQYF. DNA for the CDR3: TGTGCCAGCAGCTTATATTTGGGGGGACAGGGGGCAGATACGCAGTATTTT.

The chain joins TRBV9 to TRBJ2-5, with D maybe TRBD1 (5 bases). CDR3 length: 14 residues. The germline gives CDR1 SGDLS, CDR2 YYNGEE. Between the trimmed V and J ends, which lost 0 bases and 5 bases, there was a span of 11 bases. CDR3 coding DNA: TGTGCCAGCAGCGTAGAGGGGATAGGGGAGACCCAGTACTTC. Residues: CASSVEGIGETQYF.

This sequence joins TRBV28 and TRBJ2-7; 14 bases fit TRBD2. J gave up 5 bases and V 6 bases, and 15 bases lay outside the gene matches. This CDR3 is 18 amino acids long. The V gene's germline CDR1 is MDHEN and CDR2 SYDVKM. In DNA form, the CDR3 reads TGTGCCAGCAGGCCCCATACCGCCGGGACTAGCGGGAGCCACGAGCAGTACTTC. Amino acids: CASRPHTAGTSGSHEQYF.

The V call is TRBV29-1, the J call TRBJ2-2; perhaps TRBD1 as D (7 bases). V was clipped by 6 bases and J by 5 bases, with 13 bases between them. The CDR3 sequence is 13 residues long. In germline, CDR1 is SQVTM, CDR2 ANQGSEA. CDR3 amino acids: CSVNRGGTGELFF. DNA of the CDR3: TGCAGCGTAAACAGGGGAGGAACCGGGGAGCTGTTTTTT.

The gene calls are TRBV18 and TRBJ2-1, with unresolved D. The CDR3 consists of 16 residues. V shed 1 base and J shed 5 bases, with 15 bases lying between them. Germline V gene sequence: CDR1 KGHSH, CDR2 LQKENI. The CDR3 region is CASSPRNNAPNNEQFF. The CDR3 coding sequence is TGTGCCAGCTCACCACGGAACAACGCTCCTAACAATGAGCAGTTCTTC. Supplemented by reference TRBV18 and TRBJ2-1, the full variable domain reads NAGVMQNPRHLVRRRGQEARLRCSPMKGHSHVYWYRQLPEEGLKFMVYLQKENIIDESGMPKERFSAEFPKEGPSILRIQQVVRGDSAAYFCASSPRNNAPNNEQFFGPGTRLTVL.

This clone was seen a handful of times. V usage is TRBV25-1 and J usage is TRBJ2-3; 10 bases align to TRBD1. The CDR3 spans 15 residues. Germline V gene sequence: CDR1 MGHDK, CDR2 SYGVNS. With V trimmed by 4 bases and J by 2 bases, 3 bases remained unmatched. CDR3 sequence reads: CASSAGQGHTDTQYF. Here the CDR3 DNA reads TGTGCCAGCAGTGCGGGACAGGGGCACACAGATACGCAGTATTTT.

J is TRBJ2-1 and V is TRBV6-5; 9 nucleotides match TRBD1. The germline gives CDR1 MNHEY, CDR2 SVGAGI. J gave up 7 bases and V 4 bases, and 5 bases lay outside the gene matches. This CDR3 has 14 residues. This chain's CDR3 is CASSLDRGVNEQFF. The CDR3, as DNA: TGTGCCAGCAGTTTAGACAGGGGGGTTAATGAGCAGTTCTTC.

J is TRBJ2-5 and V is TRBV4-1, with TRBD2 matching 8 bases. Looked up from germline, CDR1 is MGHRA and CDR2 is YSYEKL. This CDR3 has 16 amino acids. V lost 0 bases and J lost 1; bases outside the gene matches: 4. The CDR3 region has the DNA TGCGCCAGCAGCCAAGACGGGAGGGGCTCCCAAGAGACCCAGTACTTC. The encoded protein is CASSQDGRGSQETQYF.